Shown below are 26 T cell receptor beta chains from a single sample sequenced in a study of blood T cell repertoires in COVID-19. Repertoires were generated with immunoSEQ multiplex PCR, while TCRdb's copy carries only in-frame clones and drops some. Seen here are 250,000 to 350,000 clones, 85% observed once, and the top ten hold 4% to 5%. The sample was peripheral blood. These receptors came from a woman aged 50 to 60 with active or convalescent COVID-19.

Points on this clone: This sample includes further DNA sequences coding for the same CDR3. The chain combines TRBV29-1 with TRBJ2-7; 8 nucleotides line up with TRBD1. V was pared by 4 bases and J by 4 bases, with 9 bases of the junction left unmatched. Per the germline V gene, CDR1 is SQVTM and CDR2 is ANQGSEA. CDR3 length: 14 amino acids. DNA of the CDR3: TGCAGCGTTGTAAGGCCAGGGGGCAGGTACGAGCAGTACTTC. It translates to CSVVRPGGRYEQYF.

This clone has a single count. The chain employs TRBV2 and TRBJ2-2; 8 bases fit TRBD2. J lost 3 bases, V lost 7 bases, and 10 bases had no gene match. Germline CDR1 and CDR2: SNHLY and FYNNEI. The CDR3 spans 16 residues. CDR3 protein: CASKSFGTRDTGELFF. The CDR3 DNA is TGTGCCAGCAAATCTTTCGGGACTAGGGACACCGGGGAGCTGTTTTTT.

The CDR3 DNA reads as TGCAGTGCTAGTAGCCCTCTGAGCGGCTACACCTTC. Its protein product is CSASSPLSGYTF. The chain is built from TRBV20-1 and TRBJ1-2; D is unresolved. This CDR3 spans 12 amino acids. V dropped 3 bases and J dropped 8 bases, with 13 bases sitting between them. Germline V lookup: CDR1 DFQATT, CDR2 SNEGSKA (reference sequence).

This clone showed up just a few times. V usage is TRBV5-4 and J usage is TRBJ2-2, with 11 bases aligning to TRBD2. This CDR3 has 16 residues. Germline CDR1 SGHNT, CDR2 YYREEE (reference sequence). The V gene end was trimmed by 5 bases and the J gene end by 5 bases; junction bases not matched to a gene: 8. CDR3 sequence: CASSSGRLAGTGELFF. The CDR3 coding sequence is TGTGCCAGCAGTTCGGGCCGACTAGCGGGAACCGGGGAGCTGTTTTTT.

The chain's CDR3 is CASSWKAVPDNEQFF. In DNA, the CDR3 is TGTGCCAGCAGCTGGAAGGCGGTTCCTGACAATGAGCAGTTCTTC. The chain combines TRBV7-8 with TRBJ2-1; D gene uncertain. This CDR3 has 15 amino acids. Germline V CDR1 and CDR2: SGHVS, FQNEAQ. V was clipped by 4 bases and J by 5 bases, with 15 bases between them. Full variable domain (rest looked up from reference TRBV7-8 and TRBJ2-1): GAGVSQSPRYKVAKRGQDVALRCDPISGHVSLFWYQQALGQGPEFLTYFQNEAQLDKSGLPSDRFFAERPEGSVSTLKIQRTQQEDSAVYLCASSWKAVPDNEQFFGPGTRLTVL.

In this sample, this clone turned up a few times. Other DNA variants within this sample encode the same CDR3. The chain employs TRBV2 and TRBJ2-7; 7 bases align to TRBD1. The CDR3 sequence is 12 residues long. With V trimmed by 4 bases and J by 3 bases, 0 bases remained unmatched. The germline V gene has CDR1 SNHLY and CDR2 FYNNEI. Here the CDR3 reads CASSGQGYEQYF. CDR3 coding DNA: TGTGCCAGCAGTGGACAGGGCTACGAGCAGTACTTC.

CDR3: CASSPGTSQETQYF. CDR3 bases: TGTGCCAGTAGTCCCGGGACTTCGCAAGAGACCCAGTACTTC. The chain carries TRBV19 and TRBJ2-5; D might be TRBD2 (6 bases). This CDR3 has 14 residues. The V and J ends lost 5 bases and 2 bases respectively, with 12 bases between them. Germline-derived CDR1 and CDR2 are LNHDA and SQIVND (reference sequence).

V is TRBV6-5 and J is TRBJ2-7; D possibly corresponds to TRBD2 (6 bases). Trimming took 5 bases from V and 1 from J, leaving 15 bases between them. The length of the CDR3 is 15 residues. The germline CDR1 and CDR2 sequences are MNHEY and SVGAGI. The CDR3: CASSPTLGRSYEQYF. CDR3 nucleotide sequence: TGTGCCAGCAGTCCGACACTAGGGAGGTCCTACGAGCAGTACTTC.

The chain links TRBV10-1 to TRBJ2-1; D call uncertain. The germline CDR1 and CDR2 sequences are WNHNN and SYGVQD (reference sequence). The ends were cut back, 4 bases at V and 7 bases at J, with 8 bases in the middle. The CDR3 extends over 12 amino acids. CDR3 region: CASSAKMNEQFF. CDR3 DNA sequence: TGCGCCAGCAGTGCCAAAATGAATGAGCAGTTCTTC.

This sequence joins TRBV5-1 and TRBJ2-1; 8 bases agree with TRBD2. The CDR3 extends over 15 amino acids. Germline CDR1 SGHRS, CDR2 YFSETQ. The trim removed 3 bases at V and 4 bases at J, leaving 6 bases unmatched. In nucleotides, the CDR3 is TGCGCCAGCAGCTCCCCTAGCGGGCTGTACAATGAGCAGTTCTTC. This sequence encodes CASSSPSGLYNEQFF.

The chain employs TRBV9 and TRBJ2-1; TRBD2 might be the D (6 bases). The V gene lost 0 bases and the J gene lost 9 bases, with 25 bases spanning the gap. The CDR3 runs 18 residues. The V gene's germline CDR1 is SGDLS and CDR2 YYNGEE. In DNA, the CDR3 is TGTGCCAGCAGCGTAGCGGAAGGGGAGGAGACTCTCTCGGCTGAGCAGTTCTTC. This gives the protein CASSVAEGEETLSAEQFF. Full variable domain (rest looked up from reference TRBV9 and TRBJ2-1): DSGVTQTPKHLITATGQRVTLRCSPRSGDLSVYWYQQSLDQGLQFLIQYYNGEERAKGNILERFSAQQFPDLHSELNLSSLELGDSALYFCASSVAEGEETLSAEQFFGPGTRLTVL.

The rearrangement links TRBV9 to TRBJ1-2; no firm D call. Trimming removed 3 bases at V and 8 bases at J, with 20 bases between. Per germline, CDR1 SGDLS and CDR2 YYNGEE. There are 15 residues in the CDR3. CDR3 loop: CASSDQAADLGGYTF. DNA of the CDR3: TGTGCCAGCAGCGATCAGGCAGCGGATTTGGGGGGCTACACCTTC.

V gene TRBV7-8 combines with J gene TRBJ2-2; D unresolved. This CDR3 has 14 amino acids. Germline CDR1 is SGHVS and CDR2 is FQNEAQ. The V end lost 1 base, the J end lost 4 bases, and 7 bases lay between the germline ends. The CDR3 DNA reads TGTGCCAGCAGCTTAGTAAGAGGCACCGGGGAGCTGTTTTTT. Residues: CASSLVRGTGELFF.

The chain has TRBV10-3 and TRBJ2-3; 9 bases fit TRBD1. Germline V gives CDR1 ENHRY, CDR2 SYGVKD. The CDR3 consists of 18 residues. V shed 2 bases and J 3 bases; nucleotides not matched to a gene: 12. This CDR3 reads CAISEARETGGTTDTQYF. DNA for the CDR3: TGTGCCATCAGTGAGGCGAGGGAGACAGGGGGGACAACAGATACGCAGTATTTT.

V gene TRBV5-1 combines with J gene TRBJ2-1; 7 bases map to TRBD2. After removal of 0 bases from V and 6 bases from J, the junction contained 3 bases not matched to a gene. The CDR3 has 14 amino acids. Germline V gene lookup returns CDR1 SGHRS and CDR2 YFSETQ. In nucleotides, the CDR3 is TGCGCCAGCAGCTTGGGCGGGAGTGCCAATGAGCAGTTCTTC. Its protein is CASSLGGSANEQFF.

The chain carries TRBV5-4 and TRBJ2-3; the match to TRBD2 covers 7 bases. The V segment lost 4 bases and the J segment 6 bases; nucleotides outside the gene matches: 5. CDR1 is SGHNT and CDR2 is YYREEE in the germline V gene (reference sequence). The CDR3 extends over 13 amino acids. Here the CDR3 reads CASSDVTSDTQYF. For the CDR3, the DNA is TGTGCCAGCAGCGATGTGACTAGCGATACGCAGTATTTT.

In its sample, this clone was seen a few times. The CDR3 reads CASSSGGVSYEQYF. The CDR3 DNA sequence: TGTGCCAGCAGCTCCGGCGGGGTCTCCTACGAGCAGTACTTC. V is TRBV5-4 and J is TRBJ2-7, with D tentatively TRBD2 (6 bases). Germline loops: CDR1 SGHNT, CDR2 YYREEE (reference sequence). V was shortened by 3 bases and J by 0 bases, with 10 bases between the two germline ends. CDR3 length: 14 amino acids.

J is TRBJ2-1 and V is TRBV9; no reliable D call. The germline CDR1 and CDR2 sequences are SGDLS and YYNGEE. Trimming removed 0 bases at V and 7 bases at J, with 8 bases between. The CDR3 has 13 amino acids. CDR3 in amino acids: CASSVGADNEQFF. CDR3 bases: TGTGCCAGCAGCGTAGGCGCGGATAATGAGCAGTTCTTC.

CDR3 nucleotides: TGTGCCAGTAGTAAGGGGACAGGGGTCGCGAACACTGAAGCTTTCTTT. It specifies CASSKGTGVANTEAFF. The chain recombines TRBV19 with TRBJ1-1; 10 bases are shared with TRBD1. The junction had 6 bases not matched to a gene; V was cut back by 4 bases and J by 1 base. Germline values: CDR1 LNHDA, CDR2 SQIVND (reference sequence). CDR3 length: 16 amino acids. The full variable domain, in which reference TRBV19 and TRBJ1-1 provide the parts outside the CDR3, is DGGITQSPKYLFRKEGQNVTLSCEQNLNHDAMYWYRQDPGQGLRLIYYSQIVNDFQKGDIAEGYSVSREKKESFPLTVTSAQKNPTAFYLCASSKGTGVANTEAFFGQGTRLTVV.

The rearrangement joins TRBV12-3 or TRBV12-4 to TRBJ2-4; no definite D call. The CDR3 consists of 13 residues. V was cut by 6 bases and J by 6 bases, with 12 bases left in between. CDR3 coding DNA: TGTGCCAGCAGCGCTAACCGTGGAAACATTCAGTACTTC. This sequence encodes CASSANRGNIQYF.

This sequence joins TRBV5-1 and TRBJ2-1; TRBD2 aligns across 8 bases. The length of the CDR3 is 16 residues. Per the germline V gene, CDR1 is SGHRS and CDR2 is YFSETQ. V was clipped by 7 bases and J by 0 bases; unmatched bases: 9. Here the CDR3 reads CASLGSGSHSYNEQFF. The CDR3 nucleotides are TGCGCCAGCCTCGGAAGCGGGAGTCACTCCTACAATGAGCAGTTCTTC.

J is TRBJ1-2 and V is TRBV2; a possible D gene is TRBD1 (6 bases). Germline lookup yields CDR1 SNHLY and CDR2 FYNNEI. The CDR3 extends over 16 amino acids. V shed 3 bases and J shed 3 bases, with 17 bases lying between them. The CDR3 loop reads CASSDGRGRTHYGYTF. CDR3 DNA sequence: TGTGCCAGCAGTGACGGCAGGGGAAGGACCCACTATGGCTACACCTTC.

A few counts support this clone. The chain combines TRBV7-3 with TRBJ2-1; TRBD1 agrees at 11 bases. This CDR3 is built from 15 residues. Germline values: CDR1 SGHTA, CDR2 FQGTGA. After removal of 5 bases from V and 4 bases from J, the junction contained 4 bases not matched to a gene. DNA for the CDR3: TGTGCCAGCAGCCGCGGACAGGGGGCTTACAATGAGCAGTTCTTC. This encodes CASSRGQGAYNEQFF.

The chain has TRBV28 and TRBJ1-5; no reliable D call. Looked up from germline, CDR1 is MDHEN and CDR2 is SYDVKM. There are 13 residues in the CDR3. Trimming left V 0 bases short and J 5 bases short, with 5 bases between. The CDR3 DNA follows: TGTGCCAGCAGTTTATGGAGGGATCAGCCCCAGCATTTT. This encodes CASSLWRDQPQHF. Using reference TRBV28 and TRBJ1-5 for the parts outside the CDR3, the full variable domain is DVKVTQSSRYLVKRTGEKVFLECVQDMDHENMFWYRQDPGLGLRLIYFSYDVKMKEKGDIPEGYSVSREKKERFSLILESASTNQTSMYLCASSLWRDQPQHFGDGTRLSIL.

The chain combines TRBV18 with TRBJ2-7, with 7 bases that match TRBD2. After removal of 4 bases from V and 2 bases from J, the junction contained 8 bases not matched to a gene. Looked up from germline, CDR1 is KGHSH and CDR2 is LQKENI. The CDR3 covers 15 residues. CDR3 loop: CASSLERGETYEQYF. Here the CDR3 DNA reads TGTGCCAGCTCACTTGAGCGGGGAGAAACCTACGAGCAGTACTTC.

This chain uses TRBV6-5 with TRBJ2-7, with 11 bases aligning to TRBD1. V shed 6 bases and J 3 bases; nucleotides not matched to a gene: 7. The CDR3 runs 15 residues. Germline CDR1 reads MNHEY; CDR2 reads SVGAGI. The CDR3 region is CASRPGTGGSYEQYF. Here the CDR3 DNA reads TGTGCCAGCAGACCCGGGACAGGGGGAAGCTACGAGCAGTACTTC.